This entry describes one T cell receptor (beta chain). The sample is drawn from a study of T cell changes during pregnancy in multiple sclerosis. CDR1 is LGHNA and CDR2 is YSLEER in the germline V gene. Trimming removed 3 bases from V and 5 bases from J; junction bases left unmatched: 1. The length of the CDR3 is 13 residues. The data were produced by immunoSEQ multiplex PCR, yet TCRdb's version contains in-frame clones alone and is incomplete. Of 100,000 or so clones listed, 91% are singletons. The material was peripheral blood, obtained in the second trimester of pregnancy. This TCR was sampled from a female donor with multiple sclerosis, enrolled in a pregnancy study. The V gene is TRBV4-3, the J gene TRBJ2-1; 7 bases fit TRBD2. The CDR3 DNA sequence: TGCGCCAGCAGCCAGGGGACTAACAATGAGCAGTTCTTC. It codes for CASSQGTNNEQFF.